This T cell receptor (beta chain) was found in a study of cytomegalovirus exposure and HLA in healthy donors. Whole-study results and caveats: A later analysis found most CMV-associated TCR beta chains apparently HLA-restricted. A few CMV-associated chains proved CMV antigen-specific in vitro. The classifier, whose performance was assessed in both the original and validation cohorts, reportedly diagnosed cytomegalovirus status with high specificity and sensitivity.

The CDR3 runs 15 residues. The germline V gene encodes CDR1 SGHRS and CDR2 YFSETQ. V was clipped by 4 bases and J by 3 bases; unmatched bases: 7. It was with 60 Vbeta and 13 Jbeta primers that the PCR ran. This table comes from immunoSEQ multiplex PCR, and its TCRdb copy is limited to in-frame clones, with some not included. The sample lists 150,000 to 200,000 clones, 82% occurring once. A word on this clone: Antigen specificity is unknown.

Participants comprised healthy donors of bone marrow. This TCR came from a girl between 5 and 17 years old in good health and CMV-seropositive. The chain uses TRBV5-1 and TRBJ2-1; 7 bases align to TRBD1. Sequencing was performed on PBMCs. The CDR3 region is CASSIPGQRYNEQFF. The DNA of the CDR3 is TGCGCCAGCAGCATACCGGGACAGCGCTACAATGAGCAGTTCTTC.